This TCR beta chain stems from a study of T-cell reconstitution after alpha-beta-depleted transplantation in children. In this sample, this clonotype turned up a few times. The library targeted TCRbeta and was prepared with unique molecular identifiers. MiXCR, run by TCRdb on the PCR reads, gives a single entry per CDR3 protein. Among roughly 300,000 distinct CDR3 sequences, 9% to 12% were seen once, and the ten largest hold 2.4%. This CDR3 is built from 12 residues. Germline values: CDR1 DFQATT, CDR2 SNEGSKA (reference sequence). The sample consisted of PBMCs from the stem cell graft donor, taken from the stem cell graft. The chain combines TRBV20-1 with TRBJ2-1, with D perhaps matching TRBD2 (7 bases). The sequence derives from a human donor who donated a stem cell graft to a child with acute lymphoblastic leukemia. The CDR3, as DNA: TGCGGGGGGGCGGCCTTCTACAATGAGCAGTTCTTC. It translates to CGGAAFYNEQFF.